The 26 T cell receptor beta chains listed next were all sequenced from one sample in a study of T cells in Graves' hyperthyroidism and ophthalmopathy. TCR beta CDR3 regions were amplified from RNA. The HTBI primer set served for first-round RT-PCR of the TCR CDR3. TCRdb reprocessed the multiplex PCR reads with MiXCR, giving one entry per CDR3 protein. The data contain around 500,000 distinct CDR3 sequences, around 15% of them singletons. The sequenced sample consisted of blood. These TCRs come from a woman aged 18 to 35 with Graves' hyperthyroidism.

A few counts support this clonotype. The CDR3 loop is CATSGGKTHNEQFF. The CDR3 bases are TGTGCCACCAGTGGGGGGAAGACTCACAATGAGCAGTTCTTC. The rearrangement uses TRBV24-1 and TRBJ2-1, with D perhaps given as TRBD1 or TRBD2 (5 bases each). Germline V lookup: CDR1 KGHDR, CDR2 SFDVKD. This CDR3 region has 14 residues. The V and J ends lost 5 bases and 5 bases respectively, with 12 bases between them.

This clonotype was detected a few times. J is TRBJ1-1 and V is TRBV18; 7 bases align to TRBD1. The CDR3 runs 18 residues. Trimming took 2 bases from V and 1 from J; bases not matched to a gene: 13. CDR1 and CDR2 (germline): KGHSH, LQKENI. The CDR3 DNA sequence: TGTGCCAGCTCACCATTTGTATCCCGGGGACAGCCGAACACTGAAGCTTTCTTT. Protein product: CASSPFVSRGQPNTEAFF.

This clonotype was recorded many times. The genes are TRBV29-1 and TRBJ2-1; D may be TRBD1 (6 bases). Between the trimmed V and J ends, which lost 6 bases and 6 bases, there was a span of 12 bases. CDR1 is SQVTM, CDR2 ANQGSEA, per germline. The length of the CDR3 is 12 residues. In DNA form, the CDR3 reads TGCAGCGTCCGGGACAACGGCAATGAGCAGTTCTTC. Translated, it gives CSVRDNGNEQFF.

This clonotype was observed a handful of times. The chain links TRBV5-4 to TRBJ2-2; 7 bases agree with TRBD2. The CDR3 sequence is 13 residues long. Trimming cost V 7 bases and J 6 bases; bases outside gene matches: 6. Germline loops: CDR1 SGHNT, CDR2 YYREEE (reference sequence). CDR3 in DNA: TGTGCCAGCGCCCTACGGGGGGCCGGGGAGCTGTTTTTT. Translated, it gives CASALRGAGELFF.

In its sample, this clonotype was seen many times. The chain is built from TRBV18 and TRBJ1-2; 10 bases are shared with TRBD1. V was pared by 3 bases and J by 6 bases, with 4 bases of the junction left unmatched. This CDR3 is built from 14 residues. CDR1 and CDR2 from the germline V gene are KGHSH and LQKENI. CDR3 residues: CASSPTGTGDGYTF. CDR3 in DNA: TGTGCCAGCTCACCTACCGGGACAGGGGATGGCTACACCTTC.

Many counts were recorded for this clonotype. This chain uses TRBV2 with TRBJ2-1; tentative D call: TRBD2 (6 bases). Looked up from germline, CDR1 is SNHLY and CDR2 is FYNNEI. V was shortened by 4 bases and J by 0 bases, with 10 bases between the two germline ends. The CDR3 runs 15 residues. The CDR3 spells CASSAGGPSYNEQFF. The CDR3 nucleotides read TGTGCCAGCAGTGCCGGAGGGCCCTCCTACAATGAGCAGTTCTTC.

This clonotype has a count of ten or more. V gene TRBV30 combines with J gene TRBJ1-5; no definite D call. CDR1 is GTSNPN, CDR2 SVGIG, per germline (reference sequence). This CDR3 is built from 13 residues. Trimming took 1 base from V and 5 from J, leaving 9 bases between them. CDR3 protein: CAWSEGLDQPQHF. CDR3 coding DNA: TGTGCCTGGAGTGAAGGCTTGGATCAGCCCCAGCATTTT.

This clonotype was found a few times. The chain combines TRBV7-9 with TRBJ1-2; 7 nucleotides agree with TRBD1. The CDR3 contains 16 residues. V shed 5 bases, J shed 0 bases, and the junction held 9 bases outside the gene matches. CDR1 is SEHNR, CDR2 FQNEAQ, per germline (reference sequence). The CDR3 bases are TGTGCCAGCAGCGCCTCCTCAGGGGGAGCTAACTATGGCTACACCTTC. It encodes CASSASSGGANYGYTF.

Points on this clonotype: This may be a read error, as it is one base from a much larger clone. V and J are TRBV6-5 and TRBJ1-1, with D possibly matching TRBD1 (5 bases). From germline, CDR1 is MNHEY and CDR2 SVGAGI. Trimming took 0 bases from V and 4 from J, leaving 6 bases between them. The length of the CDR3 is 13 residues. This chain's CDR3 is CASSYSGVTEAFF. The CDR3 DNA sequence: TGTGCCAGCAGTTACTCGGGGGTCACTGAAGCTTTCTTT.

Ten or more counts support this clonotype. This chain connects TRBV20-1 to TRBJ2-7; 10 bases are shared with TRBD1. The CDR3 loop spans 15 amino acids. Germline CDR1 and CDR2: DFQATT and SNEGSKA (reference sequence). With 5 bases clipped from V and 2 bases from J, the junction kept 9 bases outside the gene matches. The CDR3: CSARNAGTGAYEQYF. The CDR3 nucleotides read TGCAGTGCTCGCAACGCCGGGACAGGGGCCTACGAGCAGTACTTC.

This clonotype was seen ten or more times. The chain couples TRBV5-1 to TRBJ2-2; 12 nucleotides align to TRBD2. V was pared by 4 bases and J by 4 bases, with 11 bases of the junction left unmatched. Germline values: CDR1 SGHRS, CDR2 YFSETQ. There are 18 residues in the CDR3. The DNA for the CDR3 is TGCGCCAGCAGCCTGGTGACTAGCGGGAGCGTAGGCACCGGGGAGCTGTTTTTT. This translates into CASSLVTSGSVGTGELFF.

V is TRBV7-2 and J is TRBJ2-7, with TRBD1 matching over 7 bases. The CDR3 loop spans 14 amino acids. The V segment lost 5 bases and the J segment 2 bases; nucleotides outside the gene matches: 6. CDR1 SGHTA and CDR2 FQGNSA come from the germline V gene. CDR3 nucleotide sequence: TGTGCCAGCAGCGCACAAACAGGGGCCTACGAGCAGTACGTC. It encodes CASSAQTGAYEQYV.

Points on this clonotype: With a much larger clone just one base away, this may be a read error. V is TRBV20-1 and J is TRBJ2-5, with 9 bases aligning to TRBD2. The CDR3 extends over 17 amino acids. Germline values: CDR1 DFQATT, CDR2 SNEGSKA (reference sequence). CDR3 loop: CSTRDPRLAGREETQYF. In DNA form, the CDR3 reads TGCAGTACTAGAGATCCGAGGCTAGCGGGACGGGAGGAGACCCAGTACTTC.

A few counts support this clonotype. A junction end diverges from the germline sequence, so it may reflect a read error. This chain joins TRBV20-1 and TRBJ1-5; maybe TRBD1 (6 bases). Germline V gene data show CDR1 as DFQATT and CDR2 as SNEGSKA (reference sequence). This CDR3 comprises 12 residues. The CDR3 region has the DNA TGCAGTGCCCGCGCAGGGGATCAGCCCCTGCATTTT. Its protein product is CSARAGDQPLHF.

The table lists this clonotype with many counts. V gene TRBV19 combines with J gene TRBJ1-1; no clear D. Germline V gene lookup returns CDR1 LNHDA and CDR2 SQIVND (reference sequence). The germline V and J ends were trimmed by 2 bases and 9 bases, with 7 bases remaining between them. The CDR3 consists of 11 residues. The CDR3 sequence is CASSIKGKAFF. The CDR3 nucleotides read TGTGCCAGTAGTATAAAGGGTAAAGCTTTCTTT.

This clonotype was detected a few times. The chain is built from TRBV7-3 and TRBJ2-5; D perhaps matches TRBD1 (8 bases). Germline V gene data show CDR1 as SGHTA and CDR2 as FQGTGA. The CDR3 totals 14 residues. V was pared by 6 bases and J by 5 bases, with 16 bases between. The CDR3 loop reads CASSTGGGVETQYF. CDR3 nucleotides: TGTGCCAGCAGTACAGGGGGGGGTGTGGAGACCCAGTACTTC.

The chain employs TRBV15 and TRBJ2-3, with D possibly being TRBD1 or TRBD2 (5 bases each). Germline V gene lookup returns CDR1 LNHNV and CDR2 YYDKDF (reference sequence). This CDR3 region has 15 residues. V was shortened by 0 bases and J by 4 bases, with 11 bases between the two germline ends. This chain's CDR3 is CATSRDRGKSDTQYF. As DNA, the CDR3 is TGTGCCACCAGCAGAGATCGGGGCAAGTCAGATACGCAGTATTTT.

This clonotype was recorded at least ten times. The rearrangement links TRBV2 to TRBJ1-2, with D possibly TRBD1 on 6 matching bases. V was cut by 5 bases and J by 3 bases, with 19 bases left in between. Germline V gene lookup returns CDR1 SNHLY and CDR2 FYNNEI. The CDR3 sequence is 16 residues long. The CDR3 region is CASSWDTSGFYYGYTF. CDR3 coding DNA: TGTGCCAGCAGTTGGGACACCTCGGGGTTTTACTATGGCTACACCTTC.

This clonotype was found many times. DNA for the CDR3: TGTGCCATCAGGGTGACTAGCGGAGAAGAGACCCAGTACTTC. It translates to CAIRVTSGEETQYF. J is TRBJ2-5 and V is TRBV10-3; 9 nucleotides match TRBD2. V trimming: 6 bases; J trimming: 3 bases; junction bases outside the gene matches: 5. This CDR3 is built from 14 residues. CDR1 is ENHRY and CDR2 is SYGVKD in the germline V gene.

This clonotype was detected ten times or more. The chain carries TRBV3-1 and TRBJ1-1, with a tentative D call TRBD1 (6 bases). Germline V gives CDR1 LGHDT, CDR2 YNNKEL (reference sequence). The germline V and J ends were trimmed by 4 bases and 5 bases, with 20 bases remaining between them. The CDR3 sequence is 16 residues long. CDR3 coding DNA: TGTGCCAGCAGCCCTAACTGGGGGGCTACGGGGACTGAAGCTTTCTTT. It translates to CASSPNWGATGTEAFF.

A note on this clonotype: A read error may account for a junction end that differs from germline. The V and J genes are TRBV28 and TRBJ1-2; D call uncertain. Germline CDR1 and CDR2: MDHEN and SYDVKM. This CDR3 has 15 residues. The CDR3 sequence is CAGSFGGYESKGYTF. The CDR3 nucleotides are TGTGCCGGCAGTTTCGGTGGTTACGAATCAAAAGGCTACACCTTC.

This clonotype has a handful of counts. The chain has TRBV5-5 and TRBJ2-7; D unresolved. The CDR3 totals 15 residues. V shed 0 bases and J shed 3 bases, with 13 bases lying between them. Germline V CDR1 and CDR2: SGHKS, YYEKEE (reference sequence). Here the CDR3 reads CASSLGVGVDYEQYF. The CDR3, as DNA: TGTGCCAGCAGCTTGGGAGTCGGAGTTGACTACGAGCAGTACTTC.

This clonotype was counted ten times or more. The genes are TRBV12-3 or TRBV12-4 and TRBJ2-7, with D perhaps TRBD2 (6 bases). This CDR3 is built from 14 residues. V was cut by 6 bases and J by 2 bases, with 14 bases left in between. CDR3 in amino acids: CASSLGGVTYEQYF. CDR3 nucleotides: TGTGCCAGCAGCCTCGGAGGGGTAACCTACGAGCAGTACTTC.

The chain has TRBV10-3 and TRBJ1-3, with TRBD1 identical over 11 bases. Trimming cost V 6 bases and J 2 bases; bases outside gene matches: 3. Germline-derived CDR1 and CDR2 are ENHRY and SYGVKD. The CDR3 is 15 residues long. The CDR3 loop reads CAISGQGAAGNTIYF. In DNA form, the CDR3 reads TGTGCCATCAGCGGACAGGGGGCGGCTGGAAACACCATATATTTT.

In its sample, this clonotype was seen many times. The chain employs TRBV15 and TRBJ2-1; no clear D. Germline assignment: CDR1 LNHNV and CDR2 YYDKDF (reference sequence). The CDR3 length is 18 residues. V lost 1 base and J lost 0, with 16 bases in between. CDR3 sequence (DNA): TGTGCCACCAGCAGAGTTAGAGGCTACCACAGCTCCTACAATGAGCAGTTCTTC. Translating gives CATSRVRGYHSSYNEQFF.

This clonotype was seen ten or more times. The chain joins TRBV6-1 to TRBJ1-1, with 7 bases aligning to TRBD1. Germline V gives CDR1 MNHNS, CDR2 SASEGT. CDR3 size: 16 residues. The V and J ends lost 7 bases and 2 bases, in that order; junction bases with no gene match: 13. Here the CDR3 DNA reads TGTGCCAGCAAACCCCGGATGGGACAGCTAAACACTGAAGCTTTCTTT. Its translation is CASKPRMGQLNTEAFF.